This T cell receptor beta chain was sequenced during a study of blood T cell repertoires in COVID-19 (dated by TCRdb to the early 2020s). In the study overall: Samples from collaborators originated in the United States, Italy and Spain and spanned both the acute and convalescent phases of COVID-19. The prospective study material was composed of cDNA or gDNA derived from T cells, B-cell-depleted T cells, or PBMCs. Subjects who had been exposed to COVID-19, were actively infected with it, or had recovered from it provided the deeply sampled blood TCRbeta repertoires that made up the dataset. The repertoires were made available in a free public database intended to serve as a resource for research on the immune response to SARS-CoV-2. The samples were drawn from two sources: the first 160 participants of the ongoing ImmuneRACE study, and 1,254 subjects contributed by 6 global collaborators. Sample metadata almost always included a de-identified subject ID, COVID-19 status, age in years and sex. Where available, HLA class I and class II types were obtained from metadata supplied by the sample provider rather than from assay-based typing.

TCRbeta CDR3 regions were amplified from genomic DNA by means of the immunoSEQ Assay, a bias-controlled multiplex PCR. In the paper's pipeline: The number of nucleated cells in each sample was estimated by amplification of reference gene primers within the assay. To quantify the absolute abundance of each unique TCRbeta CDR3 rearrangement, sequence reads were collapsed and filtered. For each sample, productive Simpson clonality was calculated by taking the square root of Simpson's diversity index across productive rearrangements. TCRdb provides this immuneACCESS table in a form limited to in-frame rearrangements. Some clones are lacking; in checked studies, under half of them reflect an unresolved V gene, and why the rest are absent is not known. Clone size and the V and J calls come from that table; the DNA yielded D and trimming. In this sample the table shows 150,000 to 200,000 clones, 70% to 90% of which occur a single time. The ten largest clones capture 20% to 25% of the sample.

A remark on this clone: Its antigen specificity is not known. Base qualities are not at hand, and no much larger clone is one base apart.

Each collaborating institution followed its own protocols to collect whole blood in K2EDTA tubes. Collaborator samples were shipped for TCRbeta analysis as frozen whole blood, isolated PBMCs, or DNA extracted from either sample type. Paper-wide results and their limitations: Clinical and demographic metadata were provided uncurated, with the amount varying by source and participant.

The CDR1 and CDR2 encoded by the germline V gene are SNHLY and FYNNEI. Trimming accounts for 6 bases at V and 3 bases at J, while the number of junction bases matched to no gene is 4. Including the terminal cysteine and phenylalanine, the CDR3 comprises 14 residues. Only the CDR3 part of the read is kept: 42 bases, read in frame from the first base. The sequence came from a man in his sixties with active or convalescent COVID-19. Source material: peripheral blood. The chain couples TRBV2 to TRBJ2-7, and TRBD2 aligns with 11 junction nucleotides. The DNA reads as follows: TGTGCCAGCAGGGACCTAGCGGGGGGCTACGAGCAGTACTTC. This is translated as CASRDLAGGYEQYF.